Following are 31 T cell receptor beta chains from one sample sequenced in a study of identical twins. TCRdb re-called the 5' RACE reads with MiXCR, one entry per CDR3 protein. The table lists 750,000 to 950,000 distinct CDR3 sequences, 10% to 15% of them singletons. Separately, the same data were catalogued under a study of yellow fever vaccine responses in identical twins.

Sequenced: PBMCs. These receptors originate from a woman aged 18-29 years in good health.

This clonotype was seen only a few times. The DNA of the CDR3 is TGTGCCAGCAGTGTCTGGGACAGACCAAGGGAAAAACTGTTTTTT. Its protein product is CASSVWDRPREKLFF. The gene calls are TRBV25-1 and TRBJ1-4; TRBD1 aligns across 7 bases. Germline assignment: CDR1 MGHDK and CDR2 SYGVNS. V trimming: 4 bases; J trimming: 8 bases; junction bases outside the gene matches: 10. The CDR3 has 15 residues.

A few counts support this clonotype. The chain uses TRBV20-1 and TRBJ2-3; 10 bases agree with TRBD2. Germline CDR1 reads DFQATT; CDR2 reads SNEGSKA (reference sequence). The junction had 5 bases not matched to a gene; V was cut back by 3 bases and J by 5 bases. This CDR3 has 14 amino acids. The CDR3 is CSARRAGGRDTQYF. CDR3 DNA sequence: TGCAGTGCTAGGAGAGCGGGAGGGCGAGATACGCAGTATTTT.

This clonotype was observed a few times. This chain connects TRBV3-1 to TRBJ2-1; perhaps TRBD2 as D (7 bases). The CDR3 sequence is 14 residues long. Looked up from germline, CDR1 is LGHDT and CDR2 is YNNKEL (reference sequence). The V and J ends lost 8 bases and 8 bases respectively, with 19 bases between them. CDR3 loop: CASPTQRGGDEQFF. The CDR3 nucleotides are TGTGCCAGCCCAACTCAAAGGGGGGGAGATGAGCAGTTCTTC.

This clonotype has more than one count but fewer than ten. The chain links TRBV20-1 to TRBJ2-7; perhaps TRBD1 as D (5 bases). Germline V gives CDR1 DFQATT, CDR2 SNEGSKA (reference sequence). V gave up 3 bases and J gave up 9 bases, with 15 bases separating them. The length of the CDR3 is 12 residues. The DNA for the CDR3 is TGCAGTGCTAGCCTTATGCAGGGTGGGCAGTACTTC. Its protein is CSASLMQGGQYF.

CDR3 in amino acids: CASRGQGWANEQFF. The CDR3 nucleotides read TGTGCCAGCCGAGGACAGGGGTGGGCCAATGAGCAGTTCTTC. This chain uses TRBV6-1 with TRBJ2-1; 9 nucleotides match TRBD1. Germline V gene data show CDR1 as MNHNS and CDR2 as SASEGT. This CDR3 region has 14 residues. Unmatched junction bases numbered 8, after V lost 8 bases and J lost 6 bases.

This clonotype has only one observation. The J gene is TRBJ2-5, the V gene TRBV4-1; perhaps TRBD2 as D (6 bases). The germline CDR1 and CDR2 sequences are MGHRA and YSYEKL. V lost 0 bases and J lost 9, with 26 bases in between. This CDR3 has 18 residues. CDR3 nucleotides: TGCGCCAGCAGCCAAGATAGGCCCGGACATGGCTATGGAGGGGCCCAGTACTTC. This translates into CASSQDRPGHGYGGAQYF.

CDR3 residues: CASSPLAGRDSDTQYF. In DNA form, the CDR3 reads TGTGCCAGCAGCCCGTTAGCGGGACGGGATTCAGATACGCAGTATTTT. This chain links TRBV7-6 with TRBJ2-3; 8 nucleotides align to TRBD2. The junction had 11 bases not matched to a gene; V was cut back by 5 bases and J by 4 bases. The germline CDR1 and CDR2 sequences are SGHVS and FNYEAQ. The CDR3 runs 16 residues.

The DNA of the CDR3 is TGCGCCAGCAGCTCGGACCGGGACAGGGGACCCAATGAGCAGTTCTTC. It encodes CASSSDRDRGPNEQFF. V gene TRBV5-1 combines with J gene TRBJ2-1, with 10 nucleotides matching TRBD1. V lost 3 bases and J lost 6; bases outside the gene matches: 9. Germline lookup yields CDR1 SGHRS and CDR2 YFSETQ. The CDR3 runs to 16 residues. Full variable domain (outside the CDR3, taken from reference TRBV5-1 and TRBJ2-1): KAGVTQTPRYLIKTRGQQVTLSCSPISGHRSVSWYQQTPGQGLQFLFEYFSETQRNKGNFPGRFSGRQFSNSRSEMNVSTLELGDSALYLCASSSDRDRGPNEQFFGPGTRLTVL.

At least ten counts were recorded for this clonotype. The chain has TRBV5-1 and TRBJ1-2; TRBD1 matches 8 bases. Per the germline V gene, CDR1 is SGHRS and CDR2 is YFSETQ. Germline trimming cut 2 bases from V and 4 bases from J; bases unmatched to any gene: 1. The CDR3 loop spans 13 amino acids. CDR3 coding DNA: TGCGCCAGCAGCTTCGACAGGGGCTATGGCTACACCTTC. Translated, it gives CASSFDRGYGYTF.

J is TRBJ2-7 and V is TRBV2; 8 bases are a match to TRBD2. There are 15 residues in the CDR3. The junction had 5 bases not matched to a gene; V was cut back by 3 bases and J by 1 base. Germline values: CDR1 SNHLY, CDR2 FYNNEI. The CDR3, as DNA: TGTGCCAGCAGTGACAGGGCTAGCGGGTCCTACGAGCAGTACTTC. Protein: CASSDRASGSYEQYF.

The chain uses TRBV29-1 and TRBJ2-7; D is uncertain. The CDR3 covers 12 residues. CDR1 and CDR2 from the germline V gene are SQVTM and ANQGSEA. Trimming took 1 base from V and 3 from J, leaving 7 bases between them. CDR3 sequence (DNA): TGCAGCGTTGAAGGTTTAAACTACGAGCAGTACTTC. Its protein is CSVEGLNYEQYF.

In this sample, this clonotype turned up many times. The V call is TRBV12-3 or TRBV12-4, the J call TRBJ1-5; 9 positions match TRBD1. V shed 4 bases, J shed 5 bases, and the junction held 6 bases outside the gene matches. The CDR3 has 15 residues. CDR3 in amino acids: CASSSPGQGHQPQHF. The CDR3 DNA is TGTGCCAGCAGTTCCCCGGGACAGGGTCATCAGCCCCAGCATTTT.

A few counts support this clonotype. The chain combines TRBV11-1 with TRBJ1-5; D possibly corresponds to TRBD1 (5 bases). Germline CDR1 reads SGHAT; CDR2 reads FQDESV (reference sequence). V gave up 3 bases and J gave up 7 bases, with 16 bases separating them. The CDR3 consists of 15 residues. CDR3 sequence reads: CASSFGSGTGQPQHF. CDR3 DNA sequence: TGTGCCAGCAGCTTTGGGTCTGGGACGGGGCAGCCCCAGCATTTT.

This clonotype turned up a few times. The chain uses TRBV6-1 and TRBJ1-1; D ambiguous. The CDR3 is 16 amino acids. Germline CDR1 MNHNS, CDR2 SASEGT. Deletions cut 6 bases from V and 2 bases from J, with 19 bases between. CDR3 coding DNA: TGTGCCAGCAGGGACGGTCGGGGTATCTTCAACACTGAAGCTTTCTTT. This codes for CASRDGRGIFNTEAFF.

The J gene is TRBJ2-7, the V gene TRBV28, with 11 bases lining up with TRBD1. Unmatched junction bases numbered 6, after V lost 5 bases and J lost 3 bases. This CDR3 has 15 amino acids. The germline gives CDR1 MDHEN, CDR2 SYDVKM. The CDR3 nucleotides read TGTGCCAGCAGTGCCGGACAGGGGGCGGGCTACGAGCAGTACGTC. This sequence encodes CASSAGQGAGYEQYV.

The chain uses TRBV20-1 and TRBJ1-1; 8 bases agree with TRBD1. The CDR3 has 15 residues. Germline values: CDR1 DFQATT, CDR2 SNEGSKA (reference sequence). V trimming: 6 bases; J trimming: 1 base; junction bases outside the gene matches: 10. CDR3 in amino acids: CSATDRQGKNTEAFF. In DNA, the CDR3 is TGCAGTGCCACAGACCGACAGGGGAAGAACACTGAAGCTTTCTTT.

V is TRBV12-3 or TRBV12-4 and J is TRBJ2-3; D is ambiguous. The CDR3 covers 17 residues. V was trimmed by 3 bases and J by 0 bases, leaving 16 bases between them. The CDR3 DNA is TGTGCCAGCAGTTTTAGGTCCACGTCGTCTAGCACAGATACGCAGTATTTT. Translation: CASSFRSTSSSTDTQYF.

This clonotype was seen more than once but under ten times. The J gene is TRBJ2-3, the V gene TRBV4-1; perhaps D is TRBD1 or TRBD2 (5 bases each). V gave up 3 bases and J gave up 2 bases, with 21 bases separating them. The V gene's germline CDR1 is MGHRA and CDR2 YSYEKL. The CDR3 length is 18 residues. Written as DNA, the CDR3 is TGCGCCAGCAGCCAGAAACTTTTCGGGACCAAGAACACAGATACGCAGTATTTT. Protein product: CASSQKLFGTKNTDTQYF.

This clonotype has ten or more counts. The chain has TRBV3-1 and TRBJ2-7; D perhaps matches TRBD1 (6 bases). From germline, CDR1 is LGHDT and CDR2 YNNKEL (reference sequence). This CDR3 comprises 14 residues. V was clipped by 4 bases and J by 1 base, with 11 bases between them. CDR3 sequence: CASSPRGDSYEQYF. Written as DNA, the CDR3 is TGTGCCAGCAGCCCCAGGGGAGATTCCTACGAGCAGTACTTC.

V and J are TRBV15 and TRBJ2-1, with D hard to call. This CDR3 has 13 residues. V lost 3 bases and J lost 1, with 4 bases in between. Looked up from germline, CDR1 is LNHNV and CDR2 is YYDKDF (reference sequence). The CDR3 DNA reads TGTGCCACCAGCAGCCTATCCTACAATGAGCAGTTCTTC. Translation: CATSSLSYNEQFF. Using reference TRBV15 and TRBJ2-1 for the parts outside the CDR3, the full variable domain is DAMVIQNPRYQVTQFGKPVTLSCSQTLNHNVMYWYQQKSSQAPKLLFHYYDKDFNNEADTPDNFQSRRPNTSFCFLDIRSPGLGDTAMYLCATSSLSYNEQFFGPGTRLTVL.

This clonotype was detected a few times. The chain uses TRBV7-8 and TRBJ2-3; maybe TRBD2 (5 bases). V was clipped by 2 bases and J by 2 bases, with 11 bases between them. From germline, CDR1 is SGHVS and CDR2 FQNEAQ. The CDR3 length is 15 residues. The CDR3 region has the DNA TGTGCCAGCAGCTTACTGGGAGTCATCACAGATACGCAGTATTTT. Translating gives CASSLLGVITDTQYF.

The chain has TRBV10-2 and TRBJ2-7; 8 nucleotides align to TRBD1. The germline V gene has CDR1 WSHSY and CDR2 SAAADI. This CDR3 is 14 amino acids long. J gave up 4 bases and V 2 bases, and 4 bases lay outside the gene matches. The CDR3 protein is CASSEDQGAYEQYV. The CDR3 DNA sequence: TGCGCCAGCAGTGAGGACCAGGGGGCTTACGAGCAGTACGTC.

The chain carries TRBV4-1 and TRBJ1-1, with unresolved D. This CDR3 comprises 15 residues. V lost 4 bases and J lost 1, with 13 bases in between. Germline V gene lookup returns CDR1 MGHRA and CDR2 YSYEKL. CDR3 sequence (DNA): TGCGCCAGCAGCCTTGGTGGAGGGAAGAACACTGAAGCTTTCTTT. Protein product: CASSLGGGKNTEAFF.

The genes are TRBV4-1 and TRBJ2-6, with D perhaps matching TRBD1 (6 bases). The CDR3 spans 18 residues. CDR1 and CDR2 (germline): MGHRA, YSYEKL. V lost 0 bases, J lost 0 bases, and 12 bases lay in between. The CDR3 region has the DNA TGCGCCAGCAGCCAAGAAAGACAGGAAATCTCTGGGGCCAACGTCCTGACTTTC. Its translation: CASSQERQEISGANVLTF.

This clonotype was observed many times. This sequence joins TRBV5-1 and TRBJ2-3, with D perhaps given as TRBD1 or TRBD2 (5 bases each). The V and J ends lost 0 bases and 2 bases respectively, with 16 bases between them. The CDR3 is 17 residues long. The germline gives CDR1 SGHRS, CDR2 YFSETQ. CDR3 in amino acids: CASSLASGTTSTDTQYF. CDR3 in DNA: TGCGCCAGCAGCTTGGCTTCCGGGACCACCTCCACAGATACGCAGTATTTT.

The table lists this clonotype with a few counts. The chain links TRBV20-1 to TRBJ2-6, with D possibly matching TRBD1 (5 bases). This CDR3 has 15 amino acids. CDR1 DFQATT and CDR2 SNEGSKA come from the germline V gene (reference sequence). The germline V and J ends were trimmed by 0 bases and 2 bases, with 8 bases remaining between them. CDR3: CSAREQATGANVLTF. CDR3 in DNA: TGCAGTGCTAGAGAACAGGCAACTGGGGCCAACGTCCTGACTTTC.

The chain is built from TRBV9 and TRBJ2-3; a possible D gene is TRBD2 (6 bases). CDR1 is SGDLS, CDR2 YYNGEE, per germline. This CDR3 has 16 amino acids. Trimming stripped 0 bases from V and 1 base from J, with 12 bases between. The CDR3 DNA follows: TGTGCCAGCAGCGTAGAAGGTGGAGGGGGCACAGATACGCAGTATTTT. Its translation: CASSVEGGGGTDTQYF. The entire variable domain, with the rest obtained from reference TRBV9 and TRBJ2-3, is as follows: DSGVTQTPKHLITATGQRVTLRCSPRSGDLSVYWYQQSLDQGLQFLIQYYNGEERAKGNILERFSAQQFPDLHSELNLSSLELGDSALYFCASSVEGGGGTDTQYFGPGTRLTVL.

This clonotype has ten or more counts. The CDR3: CASSWGLENTEAFF. The DNA of the CDR3 is TGTGCCAGCAGTTGGGGGCTGGAGAACACTGAAGCTTTCTTT. The chain carries TRBV12-3 or TRBV12-4 and TRBJ1-1, with a weak D call TRBD1 (6 bases). The CDR3 runs to 14 residues. Trimming pared 4 bases from V and 1 base from J, leaving 10 bases between.

V usage is TRBV29-1 and J usage is TRBJ2-3; no reliable D call. The V gene's germline CDR1 is SQVTM and CDR2 ANQGSEA. The V end lost 7 bases, the J end lost 7 bases, and 12 bases lay between the germline ends. The CDR3 sequence is 11 residues long. The CDR3 reads CSAETDHTQYF. The CDR3 coding sequence is TGCAGCGCAGAGACGGACCATACGCAGTATTTT.

This clonotype turned up a few times. V gene TRBV28 combines with J gene TRBJ1-1; TRBD1 agrees at 7 bases. The CDR3 length is 13 residues. Germline loops: CDR1 MDHEN, CDR2 SYDVKM. The trim removed 7 bases at V and 0 bases at J, leaving 2 bases unmatched. CDR3 amino acids: CASIRGMNTEAFF. The CDR3 region has the DNA TGTGCCAGCATCAGGGGGATGAACACTGAAGCTTTCTTT.

Details on this clonotype: The junction does not match germline at one end; this may be a read error. The V gene is TRBV3-1, the J gene TRBJ2-2; perhaps TRBD2 as D (5 bases). The CDR3 extends over 15 amino acids. Germline CDR1 and CDR2: LGHDT and YNNKEL (reference sequence). The CDR3 region has the DNA TGTGCCTGCAGCCAAGATACCTGGAGGCCCGGGGAGCTGTTTTTT. It translates to CACSQDTWRPGELFF.